The table lists the clone carrying this T cell receptor (beta chain) with a few counts. The data originate from a study of blood T cell repertoires in COVID-19. Germline trimming cut 0 bases from V and 4 bases from J; bases unmatched to any gene: 6. In germline, CDR1 is SGHTA, CDR2 FQGNSA. This CDR3 spans 15 amino acids. Assay: immunoSEQ multiplex PCR; the TCRdb copy retains only in-frame clones and omits some. The profile covers under 250,000 clones, with 82% appearing a single time and 3% to 4% taken by the ten largest. The participants were between about 18 and 89 years old and came from under 25 US areas. All recovered Cohort 3 donors got two negative PCRs, got clearance, or saw symptom resolution.

The sequence was obtained from a woman in her fifties or sixties who had recovered from COVID-19. The V and J genes are TRBV7-2 and TRBJ2-7; 7 bases align to TRBD1. The sequenced material came from PBMCs or T cells enriched from blood (not recorded which). CDR3 sequence: CASSLAPGTAYEQYF. DNA for the CDR3: TGTGCCAGCAGCTTAGCCCCCGGGACAGCTTACGAGCAGTACTTC.